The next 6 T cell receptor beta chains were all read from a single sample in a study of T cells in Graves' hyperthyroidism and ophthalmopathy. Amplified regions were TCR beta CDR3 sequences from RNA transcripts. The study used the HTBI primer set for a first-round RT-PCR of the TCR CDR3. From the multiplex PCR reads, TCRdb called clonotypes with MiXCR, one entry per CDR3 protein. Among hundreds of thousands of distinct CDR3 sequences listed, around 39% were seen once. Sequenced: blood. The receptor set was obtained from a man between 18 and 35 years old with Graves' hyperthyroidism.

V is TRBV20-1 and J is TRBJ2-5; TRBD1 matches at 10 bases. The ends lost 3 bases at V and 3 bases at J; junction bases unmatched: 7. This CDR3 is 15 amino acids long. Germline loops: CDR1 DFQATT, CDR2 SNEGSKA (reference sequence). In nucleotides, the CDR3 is TGCAGTGCTAGTCCCGGGACAGGGGCGGAAGAGACCCAGTACTTC. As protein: CSASPGTGAEETQYF.

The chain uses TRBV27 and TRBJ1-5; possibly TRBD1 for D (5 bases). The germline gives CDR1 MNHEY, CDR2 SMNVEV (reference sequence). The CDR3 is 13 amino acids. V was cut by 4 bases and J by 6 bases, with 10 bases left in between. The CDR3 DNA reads TGTGCCAGCAGTTGGGGGTCCAGTCAGCCCCAGCATTTT. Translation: CASSWGSSQPQHF.

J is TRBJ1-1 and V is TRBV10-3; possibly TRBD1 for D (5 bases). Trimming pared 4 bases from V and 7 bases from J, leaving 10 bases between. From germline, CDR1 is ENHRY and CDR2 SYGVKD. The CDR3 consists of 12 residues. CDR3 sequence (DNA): TGTGCCATCAGTGGCCTCGACAGTGAAGCTTTCTTT. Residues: CAISGLDSEAFF.

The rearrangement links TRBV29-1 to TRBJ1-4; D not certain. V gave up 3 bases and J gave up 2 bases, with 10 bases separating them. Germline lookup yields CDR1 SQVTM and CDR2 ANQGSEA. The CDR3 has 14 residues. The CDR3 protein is CSVDKGGTNEKLFF. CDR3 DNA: TGCAGCGTTGACAAGGGAGGGACTAATGAAAAACTGTTTTTT.

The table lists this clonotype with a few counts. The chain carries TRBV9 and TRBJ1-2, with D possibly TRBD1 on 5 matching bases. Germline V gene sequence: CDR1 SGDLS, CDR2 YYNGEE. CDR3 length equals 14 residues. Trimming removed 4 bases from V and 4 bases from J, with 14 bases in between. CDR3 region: CASSLAGLGYGYTF. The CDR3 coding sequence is TGTGCCAGCAGCCTGGCAGGGCTGGGCTATGGCTACACCTTC.

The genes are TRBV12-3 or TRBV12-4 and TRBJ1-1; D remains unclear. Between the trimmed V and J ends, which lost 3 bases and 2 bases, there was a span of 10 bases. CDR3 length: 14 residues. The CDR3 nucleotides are TGTGCCAGCAGTTTCTGGACGGATAACACTGAAGCTTTCTTT. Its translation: CASSFWTDNTEAFF.